The subject of this entry is one T cell receptor (beta chain). Its matching antigen is unknown. Trimming removed 3 bases from V and 2 bases from J, with 9 bases in between. Per the germline V gene, CDR1 is MDHEN and CDR2 is SYDVKM. This CDR3 contains 14 residues. This entry is derived from a study of OX40 agonist ivuxolimab in advanced cancers. Study information: The dose-escalation cohort had hepatocellular carcinoma, melanoma, renal cell or head and neck cancer. Participants averaged approximately 65 years of age (range about 23 to 79) and were 82.7% male.

General study findings and limits: Clonal expansion by week 6 occurred in CD4+ and CD8+ blood T cells (at 0.1 to 3.0 mg/kg).

The data were produced by immunoSEQ multiplex PCR, yet TCRdb's version contains in-frame clones alone and is incomplete. The sample holds roughly 86,000 clones, 92% seen once. This sample comprised CD4+ or CD8+ T cells sorted from blood, obtained in a trial of the OX40 agonist ivuxolimab. The receptor comes from an adult with an advanced solid tumor such as melanoma, head and neck, liver or kidney cancer. This rearrangement joins TRBV28 to TRBJ2-3, with a weak D call TRBD2 (6 bases). The CDR3 sequence: CASSFVAATDTQYF. As DNA, the CDR3 is TGTGCCAGCAGTTTTGTAGCGGCCACAGATACGCAGTATTTT.